The 7 T cell receptor beta chains below come from one sample, sequenced in a study of T cell responses to AZD1222 COVID-19 vaccine (TCRdb year 2021). To prepare the library, the immunoSEQ multiplex PCR assay was applied. TCRdb provides this immuneACCESS table in a form limited to in-frame rearrangements. Some clones are lacking; in checked studies, under half of them reflect an unresolved V gene, and why the rest are absent is not known. The sample data list approximately 100,000 clones, and about 86% of these were observed just once. Roughly 1.4% of the sample comes from the top ten. The time point label here, explained by the study, means: baseline before first vaccination. The sequencing here drew on peripheral blood, taken on day 0 of AZD1222 vaccination. These receptors all come from an adult in good health.

CDR3 DNA: TGTGCCAGTAGTATGAAAGTACAGCCCCAGCATTTT. The encoded protein is CASSMKVQPQHF. The chain combines TRBV19 with TRBJ1-5; the D is unclear. The germline V gene encodes CDR1 LNHDA and CDR2 SQIVND (reference sequence). The CDR3 is 12 amino acids. The V end was cut by 3 bases, the J end by 7 bases, with 7 bases between.

The rearrangement uses TRBV2 and TRBJ2-2; 9 bases are shared with TRBD2. CDR1 SNHLY and CDR2 FYNNEI come from the germline V gene. With V trimmed by 6 bases and J by 2 bases, 4 bases remained unmatched. The CDR3 extends over 15 amino acids. The CDR3 loop is CASRVAGVNTGELFF. The DNA of the CDR3 is TGTGCCAGCAGGGTAGCGGGAGTAAACACCGGGGAGCTGTTTTTT.

The CDR3 here is CASSYYPETYEQYF. CDR3 DNA: TGTGCCAGCAGTTACTATCCGGAAACCTACGAGCAGTACTTC. The chain carries TRBV6-5 and TRBJ2-7; D is unclear. The V end lost 1 base, the J end lost 2 bases, and 9 bases lay between the germline ends. The CDR3 loop spans 14 amino acids. CDR1 is MNHEY, CDR2 SVGAGI, per germline.

The chain carries TRBV28 and TRBJ1-6, with 9 bases identical to TRBD1. The length of the CDR3 is 17 residues. The germline CDR1 and CDR2 sequences are MDHEN and SYDVKM. V dropped 2 bases and J dropped 9; count of bases not matched to a gene: 11. CDR3 sequence: CASSLLQGAMSPSPLHF. The CDR3 nucleotides read TGTGCCAGCAGTTTACTACAGGGGGCGATGAGCCCTTCACCCCTCCACTTT. Based on the CDR3 plus reference TRBV28 and TRBJ1-6, the full variable domain is DVKVTQSSRYLVKRTGEKVFLECVQDMDHENMFWYRQDPGLGLRLIYFSYDVKMKEKGDIPEGYSVSREKKERFSLILESASTNQTSMYLCASSLLQGAMSPSPLHFGNGTRLTVT.

This chain links TRBV10-3 with TRBJ1-2; 10 bases line up with TRBD1. V was pared by 8 bases and J by 5 bases, with 5 bases of the junction left unmatched. This CDR3 is built from 13 residues. Germline CDR1 ENHRY, CDR2 SYGVKD. This chain's CDR3 is CAIETGGGYGYTF. In DNA, the CDR3 is TGTGCCATCGAGACAGGGGGCGGGTATGGCTACACCTTC.

This clone was picked up one time. V is TRBV29-1 and J is TRBJ1-1; 8 bases match TRBD1. Germline V gene sequence: CDR1 SQVTM, CDR2 ANQGSEA. The CDR3 has 14 residues. J gave up 5 bases and V 1 base, and 6 bases lay outside the gene matches. CDR3 nucleotides: TGCAGCGTTGAAGGGACAGGGATGGGGACTGAAGCTTTCTTT. Protein sequence: CSVEGTGMGTEAFF. The entire variable domain, with the rest obtained from reference TRBV29-1 and TRBJ1-1, is as follows: SAVISQKPSRDICQRGTSLTIQCQVDSQVTMMFWYRQQPGQSLTLIATANQGSEATYESGFVIDKFPISRPNLTFSTLTVSNMSPEDSSIYLCSVEGTGMGTEAFFGQGTRLTVV.

The chain joins TRBV6-5 to TRBJ1-5, with D maybe TRBD1 (5 bases). Germline CDR1 reads MNHEY; CDR2 reads SVGAGI. Trimming left V 7 bases short and J 2 bases short, with 15 bases between. This CDR3 is built from 15 residues. CDR3 region: CASNGQRGGNQPQHF. CDR3 coding DNA: TGTGCCAGCAACGGCCAAAGAGGGGGCAATCAGCCCCAGCATTTT.